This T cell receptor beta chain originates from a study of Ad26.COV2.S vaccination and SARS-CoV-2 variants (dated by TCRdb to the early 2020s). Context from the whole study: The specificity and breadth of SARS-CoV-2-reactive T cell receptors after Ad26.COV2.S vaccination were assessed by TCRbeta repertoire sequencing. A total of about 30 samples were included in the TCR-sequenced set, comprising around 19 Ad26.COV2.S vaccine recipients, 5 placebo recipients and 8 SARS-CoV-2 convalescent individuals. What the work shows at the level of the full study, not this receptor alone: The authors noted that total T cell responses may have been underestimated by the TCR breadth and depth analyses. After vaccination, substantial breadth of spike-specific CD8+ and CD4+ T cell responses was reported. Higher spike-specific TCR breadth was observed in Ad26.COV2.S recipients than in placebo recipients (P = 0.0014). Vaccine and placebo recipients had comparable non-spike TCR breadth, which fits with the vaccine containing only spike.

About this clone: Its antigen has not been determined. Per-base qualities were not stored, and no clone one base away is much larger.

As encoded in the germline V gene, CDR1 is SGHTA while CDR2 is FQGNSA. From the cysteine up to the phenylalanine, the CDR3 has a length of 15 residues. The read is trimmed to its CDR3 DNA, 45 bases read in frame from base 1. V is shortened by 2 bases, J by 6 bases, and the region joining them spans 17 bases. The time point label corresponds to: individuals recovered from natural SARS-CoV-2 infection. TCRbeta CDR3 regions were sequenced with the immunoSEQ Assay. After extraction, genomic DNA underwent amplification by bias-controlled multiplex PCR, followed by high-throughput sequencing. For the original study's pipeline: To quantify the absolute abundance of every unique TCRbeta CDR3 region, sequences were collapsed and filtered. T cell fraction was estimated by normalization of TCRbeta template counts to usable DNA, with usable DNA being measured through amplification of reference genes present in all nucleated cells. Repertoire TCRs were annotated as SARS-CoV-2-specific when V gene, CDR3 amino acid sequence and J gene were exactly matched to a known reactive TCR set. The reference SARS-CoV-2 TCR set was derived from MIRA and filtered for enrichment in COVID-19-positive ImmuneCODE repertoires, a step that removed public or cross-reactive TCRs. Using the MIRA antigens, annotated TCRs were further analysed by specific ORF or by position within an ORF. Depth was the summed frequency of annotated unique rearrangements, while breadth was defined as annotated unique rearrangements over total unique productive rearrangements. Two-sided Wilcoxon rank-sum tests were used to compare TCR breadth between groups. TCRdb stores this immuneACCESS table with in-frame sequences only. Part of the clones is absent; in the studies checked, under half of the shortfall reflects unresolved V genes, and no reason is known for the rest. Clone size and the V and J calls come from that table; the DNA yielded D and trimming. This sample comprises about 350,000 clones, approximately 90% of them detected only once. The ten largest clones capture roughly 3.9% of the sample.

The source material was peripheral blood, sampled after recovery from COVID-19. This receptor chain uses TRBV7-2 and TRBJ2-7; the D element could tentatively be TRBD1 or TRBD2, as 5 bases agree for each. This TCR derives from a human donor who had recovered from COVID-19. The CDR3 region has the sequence CASSLMGVGMIEQYF. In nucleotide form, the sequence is TGTGCCAGCAGCTTAATGGGGGTCGGCATGATCGAGCAGTACTTC.